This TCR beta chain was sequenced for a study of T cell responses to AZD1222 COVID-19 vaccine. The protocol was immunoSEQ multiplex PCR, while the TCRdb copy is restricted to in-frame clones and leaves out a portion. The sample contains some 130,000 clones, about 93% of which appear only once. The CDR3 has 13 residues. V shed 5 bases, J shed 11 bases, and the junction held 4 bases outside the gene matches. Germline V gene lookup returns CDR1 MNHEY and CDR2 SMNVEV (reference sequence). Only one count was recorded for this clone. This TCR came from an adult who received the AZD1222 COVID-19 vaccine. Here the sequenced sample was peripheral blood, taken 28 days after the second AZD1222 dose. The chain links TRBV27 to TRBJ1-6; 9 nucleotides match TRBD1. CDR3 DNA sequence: TGTGCCAGCAGTCTAGGGACAGGGACACCCCTCCACTTT. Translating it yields CASSLGTGTPLHF.